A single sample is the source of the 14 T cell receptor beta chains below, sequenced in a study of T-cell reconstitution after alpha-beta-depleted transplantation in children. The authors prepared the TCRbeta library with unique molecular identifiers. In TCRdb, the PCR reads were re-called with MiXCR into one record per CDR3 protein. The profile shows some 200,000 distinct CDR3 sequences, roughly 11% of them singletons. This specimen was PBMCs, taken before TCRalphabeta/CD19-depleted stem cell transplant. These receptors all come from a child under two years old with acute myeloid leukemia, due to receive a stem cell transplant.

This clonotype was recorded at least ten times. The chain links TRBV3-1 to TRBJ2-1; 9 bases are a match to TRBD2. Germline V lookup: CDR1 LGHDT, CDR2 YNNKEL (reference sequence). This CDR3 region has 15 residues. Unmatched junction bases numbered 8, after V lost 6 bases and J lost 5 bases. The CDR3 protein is CASRRSGSSDNEQFF. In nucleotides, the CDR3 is TGTGCCAGCAGGCGTAGCGGGAGTTCGGACAATGAGCAGTTCTTC.

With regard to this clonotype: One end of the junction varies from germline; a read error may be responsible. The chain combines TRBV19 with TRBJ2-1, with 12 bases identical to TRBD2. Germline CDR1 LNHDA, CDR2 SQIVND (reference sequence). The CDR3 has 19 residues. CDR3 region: CASSIDLRASGRGYNEQFF. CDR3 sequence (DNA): TGTGCCAGTAGTATAGATCTTCGGGCTAGCGGGAGGGGGTACAATGAGCAATTCTTC.

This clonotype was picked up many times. This CDR3 is CASSVYAAGHGEQFF. CDR3 nucleotide sequence: TGTGCCAGCAGCGTATATGCGGCGGGTCACGGGGAGCAGTTCTTC. The chain couples TRBV9 to TRBJ2-1; a weak D match, TRBD2 (5 bases). V was clipped by 1 base and J by 10 bases, with 18 bases between them. Per the germline V gene, CDR1 is SGDLS and CDR2 is YYNGEE. The CDR3 extends over 15 amino acids.

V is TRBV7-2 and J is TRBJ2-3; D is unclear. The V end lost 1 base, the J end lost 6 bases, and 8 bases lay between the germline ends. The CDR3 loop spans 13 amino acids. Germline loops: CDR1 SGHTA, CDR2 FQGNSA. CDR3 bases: TGTGCCAGCAGCTTAGATTTGGGGGATACGCAGTATTTT. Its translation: CASSLDLGDTQYF.

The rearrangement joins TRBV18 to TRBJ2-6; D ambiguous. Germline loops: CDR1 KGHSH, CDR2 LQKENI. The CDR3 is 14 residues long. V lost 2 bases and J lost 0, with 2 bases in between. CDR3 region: CASSPISGANVLTF. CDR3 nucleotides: TGTGCCAGCTCACCAATCTCTGGGGCCAACGTCCTGACTTTC.

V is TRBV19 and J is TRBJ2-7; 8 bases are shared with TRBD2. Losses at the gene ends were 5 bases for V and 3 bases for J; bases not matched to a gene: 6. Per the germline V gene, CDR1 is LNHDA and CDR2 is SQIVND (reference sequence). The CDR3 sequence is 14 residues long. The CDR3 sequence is CASSFGLAVYEQYF. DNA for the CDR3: TGTGCCAGTAGTTTCGGACTAGCTGTCTACGAGCAGTACTTC.

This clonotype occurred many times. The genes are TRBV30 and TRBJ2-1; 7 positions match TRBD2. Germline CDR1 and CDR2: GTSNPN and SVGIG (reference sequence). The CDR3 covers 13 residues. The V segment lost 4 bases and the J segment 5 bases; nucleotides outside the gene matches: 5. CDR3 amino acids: CAWKVGGDNEQFF. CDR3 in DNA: TGTGCCTGGAAGGTGGGGGGGGACAATGAGCAGTTCTTC.

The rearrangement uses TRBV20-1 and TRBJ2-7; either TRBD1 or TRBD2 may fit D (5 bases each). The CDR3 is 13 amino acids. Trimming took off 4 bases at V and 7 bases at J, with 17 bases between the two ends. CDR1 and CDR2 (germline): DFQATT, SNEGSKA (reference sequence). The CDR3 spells CSANPGRGGEQYF. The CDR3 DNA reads TGCAGTGCTAATCCGGGACGGGGTGGGGAGCAGTACTTC.

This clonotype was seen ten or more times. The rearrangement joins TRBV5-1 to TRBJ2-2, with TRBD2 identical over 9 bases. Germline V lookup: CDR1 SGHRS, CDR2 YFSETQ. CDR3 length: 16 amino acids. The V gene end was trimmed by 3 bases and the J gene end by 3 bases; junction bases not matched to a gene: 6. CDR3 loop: CASSSHSGGHTGELFF. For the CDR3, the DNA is TGCGCCAGCAGCTCCCATAGCGGGGGACACACCGGGGAGCTGTTTTTT.

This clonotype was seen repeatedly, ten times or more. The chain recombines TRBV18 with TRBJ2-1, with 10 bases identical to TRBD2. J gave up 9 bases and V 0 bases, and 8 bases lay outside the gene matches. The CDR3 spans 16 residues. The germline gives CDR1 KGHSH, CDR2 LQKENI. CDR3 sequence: CASSPPSSGSGGEQFF. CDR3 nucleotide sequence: TGTGCCAGCTCACCACCGTCTAGCGGGAGCGGCGGTGAGCAGTTCTTC.

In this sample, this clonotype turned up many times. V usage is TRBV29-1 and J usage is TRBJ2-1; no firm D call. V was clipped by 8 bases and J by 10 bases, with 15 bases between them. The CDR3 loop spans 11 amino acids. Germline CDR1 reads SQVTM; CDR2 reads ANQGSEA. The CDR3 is CSITGAREQFF. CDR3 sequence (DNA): TGCAGCATAACCGGTGCGAGGGAGCAGTTCTTC.

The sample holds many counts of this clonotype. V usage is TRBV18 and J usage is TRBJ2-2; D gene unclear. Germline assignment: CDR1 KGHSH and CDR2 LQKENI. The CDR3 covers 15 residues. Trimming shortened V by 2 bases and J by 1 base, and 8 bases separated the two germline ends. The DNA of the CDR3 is TGTGCCAGCTCACCAACCTGGGAGAACACCGGGGAGCTGTTTTTT. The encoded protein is CASSPTWENTGELFF.

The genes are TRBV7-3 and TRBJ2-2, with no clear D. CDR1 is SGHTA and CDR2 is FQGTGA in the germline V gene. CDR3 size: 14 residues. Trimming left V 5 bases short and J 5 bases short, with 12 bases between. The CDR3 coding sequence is TGTGCCAGCAGCCCCCAGATTTCGACCGGGGAGCTGTTTTTT. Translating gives CASSPQISTGELFF.

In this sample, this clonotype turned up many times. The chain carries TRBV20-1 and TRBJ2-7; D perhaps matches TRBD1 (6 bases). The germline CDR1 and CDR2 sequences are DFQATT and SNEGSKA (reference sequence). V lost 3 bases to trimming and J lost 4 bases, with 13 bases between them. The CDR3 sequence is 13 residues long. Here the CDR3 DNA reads TGCAGTGCTAGCGGGGACACCCTTTACGAGCAGTACTTC. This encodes CSASGDTLYEQYF.